This note documents a single T cell receptor beta chain sequence. The antigen this receptor binds is unknown. One base away there is no much larger clone; base qualities are not given. This record belongs to a study of CD8+CD57+ T cells in acquired aplastic anemia (dated by TCRdb to 2016 to 2019). With regard to the full study: DNA extracted from sorted CD4+ and CD8+ cells had a mean of roughly 3.4 ug, with a range of about 0.19 to 27.4 ug. CD8+CD57+ expansion was defined as frequency above the mean frequency observed in healthy subjects. The paper as a whole reports these results and caveats: Patients and healthy controls showed no significant difference in CD8+ Simpson's diversity (P=0.060). Some 31 CD8+ CDR3 sequences were shared between patients and controls but appeared highly expressed in patients and within their immunodominant clones.

Expansion of CD8+CD57+ cells had been shown by flow cytometry in the patients chosen for sequencing. All patients had severe acquired aplastic anemia diagnosed by International Study of Aplastic Anemia and Agranulocytosis and Camitta criteria. Patients had received no therapy at the time of blood sampling. In this study, sorted CD4+ and CD8+ T cells from the blood of healthy subjects and of severe aplastic anemia patients had their TCR repertoires deep-sequenced. In the USA, patient enrollment took place under clinicaltrials.gov protocols 00001620, 01623167, 00001397, 00071045, 00081523 and 00961064. Ficoll-Paque density gradient centrifugation was used to isolate peripheral blood mononuclear cells. Before DNA extraction, CD4+ and CD8+ T cells were sorted with FACS or magnetic beads. Trimming takes 7 bases off V and 5 bases off J; junction bases not matched to a gene: 12. Its CDR3 holds 15 amino acids, cysteine through phenylalanine. Only the CDR3 part of the read is kept: 45 bases, read in frame from the first base. Per the germline V gene (reference sequence), LNHDA is the CDR1 and SQIVND is the CDR2.

Genomic DNA served as template for TCR beta VDJ combination and CDR3 sequence profiling. TCR repertoire sequencing was run on an Illumina HiSeq 2000. The authors processed their data as follows. TRBV/TRBJ rearrangement plots, CDR3 size and DJ length profiles, and Simpson's diversity index were used to assess repertoires. The most abundant DNA sequence in the deep sequencing data was taken as the immunodominant clone. CDR3 amino acid sequences were screened for sharing across subjects and compared with published repertoires and the VDJdb database. TCRdb reworked the public reads: Q25 trimming with fastp, MiXCR clone assembly, productive beta chains retained. Identical CDR3 protein sequences are pooled into one entry, listed with their most common genes and DNA. It is TCRdb's table, rather than the study itself, that gives the V and J calls and clone size. In this sample the table shows 180,000 or so distinct CDR3 sequences, less than 65% of which occur a single time. The leading ten clones occupy about two fifths of the sample.

The chain joins TRBV19 to TRBJ2-7, with 9 junctional bases fitting TRBD1. The sequenced sample was sorted CD4+, CD8+, or CD8+CD57+ T cells (not recorded which) from PBMCs. The clonotype was recovered from a human donor with aplastic anemia. The DNA is as follows: TGTGCCAGTACGCCCGGGACAGGGAGTATCCACGAGCAGTACTTC. Translation gives CASTPGTGSIHEQYF.